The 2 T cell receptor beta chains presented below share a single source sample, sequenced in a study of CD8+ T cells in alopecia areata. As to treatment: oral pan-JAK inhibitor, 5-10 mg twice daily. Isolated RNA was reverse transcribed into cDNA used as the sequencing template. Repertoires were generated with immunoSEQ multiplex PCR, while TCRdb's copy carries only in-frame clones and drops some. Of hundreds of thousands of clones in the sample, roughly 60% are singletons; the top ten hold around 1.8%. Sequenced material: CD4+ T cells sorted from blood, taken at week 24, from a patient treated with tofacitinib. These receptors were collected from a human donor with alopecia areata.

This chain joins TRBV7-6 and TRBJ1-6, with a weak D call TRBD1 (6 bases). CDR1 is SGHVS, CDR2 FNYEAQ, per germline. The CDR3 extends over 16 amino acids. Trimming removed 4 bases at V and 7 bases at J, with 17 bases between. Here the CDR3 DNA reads TGTGCCAGCAGCTCTAGGGGGGGGCTTAGGAATTCACCCCTCCACTTT. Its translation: CASSSRGGLRNSPLHF.

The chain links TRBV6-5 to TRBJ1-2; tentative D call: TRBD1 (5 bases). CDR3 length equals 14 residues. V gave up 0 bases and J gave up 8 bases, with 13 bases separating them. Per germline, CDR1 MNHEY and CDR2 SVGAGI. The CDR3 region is CASSYSSGLDGYTF. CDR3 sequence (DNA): TGTGCCAGCAGTTACTCATCAGGGCTGGACGGCTACACCTTC.